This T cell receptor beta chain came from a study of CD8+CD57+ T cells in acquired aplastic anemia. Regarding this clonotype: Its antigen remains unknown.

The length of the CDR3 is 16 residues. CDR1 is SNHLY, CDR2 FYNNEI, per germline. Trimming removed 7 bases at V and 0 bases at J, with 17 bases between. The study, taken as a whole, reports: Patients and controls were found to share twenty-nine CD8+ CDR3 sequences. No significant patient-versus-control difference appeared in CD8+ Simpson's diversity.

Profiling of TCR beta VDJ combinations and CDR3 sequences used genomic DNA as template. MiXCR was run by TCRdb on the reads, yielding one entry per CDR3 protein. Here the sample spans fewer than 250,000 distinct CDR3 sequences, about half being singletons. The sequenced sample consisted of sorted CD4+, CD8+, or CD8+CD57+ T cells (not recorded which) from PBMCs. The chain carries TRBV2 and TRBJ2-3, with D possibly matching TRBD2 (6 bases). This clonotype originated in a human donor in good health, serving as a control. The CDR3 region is CASKLLSGTSTDTQYF. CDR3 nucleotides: TGTGCCAGCAAACTACTTAGCGGAACCAGCACAGATACGCAGTATTTT.